This is a list of T cell receptor beta chains from one sample in a study of metastatic and nonmetastatic thyroid tumors. TCRdb ran MiXCR on the PCR reads. Of approximately 20,000 clones listed, around 25% are singletons. What was sequenced was blood. These receptors all come from a male donor with papillary thyroid cancer or a benign thyroid nodule (not recorded which). Some clones in this sample may be carry-over from other donors' samples. Each CDR3 is given with its conserved first and last residue. The order of the fields is D gene, clone size, J gene, V gene, CDR3 DNA, CDR3 protein. D genes are given only for firm matches. Expanded clones are given a class, and other clones once, few, many or no size at all.

.	few	TRBJ2-5	TRBV6-1	TGTGCCAGCAGTGAAGGGAGGGGCTGGGAGACCCAGTACTTC	CASSEGRGWETQYF
TRBD1	.	TRBJ1-1	TRBV11-1	TGTGCCAGCAGCTTGGACAGGGTAAGGGTTAGAACTGAAGCTTTCTTT	CASSLDRVRVRTEAFF
.	.	TRBJ2-7	TRBV9	TGTGCCAGCAGCGTAGGGAGCGGCTCCTACGAGCAGTACTTC	CASSVGSGSYEQYF
TRBD1	medium-sized	TRBJ2-1	TRBV6-1	TGTGCCGTTCGCCGGGACAGGGCTGACAATGAGCAGTTCTTC	CAVRRDRADNEQFF
TRBD2	many	TRBJ2-1	TRBV9	TGTGCCAGCAGAAAGAGCGGGAGTGTCGGTGAGCAGTTCTTC	CASRKSGSVGEQFF
.	many	TRBJ1-1	TRBV5-1	TGCGCCAGCAGCTTGGACCCGAACACTGAAGCTTTCTTT	CASSLDPNTEAFF
.	.	TRBJ2-7	TRBV20-1	TGCAGTGCTAGCGGAAGGGTCCAGGGGATCTCCTACGAGCAGTACTTC	CSASGRVQGISYEQYF
.	few	TRBJ1-1	TRBV6-5	TGTGCCAGCAGTTACGGCGGAACGAACACTGAAGCTTTCTTT	CASSYGGTNTEAFF
.	few	TRBJ1-2	TRBV12-3/TRBV12-4	TGTGCCAGCAGTCGGACGGTCTCGGGCTACACCTTC	CASSRTVSGYTF
.	.	TRBJ1-5	TRBV27	TGTGCCAGCAAGAGGTCAGGGACTAGTGGCAATCAGCCCCAGCATTTT	CASKRSGTSGNQPQHF
.	few	TRBJ1-4	TRBV28	TGTGCCAGCAGTTTGCCGGGGGGGGGTAATGAAAAACTGTTTTTT	CASSLPGGGNEKLFF
TRBD2	medium-sized	TRBJ2-3	TRBV4-2	TGTGCCAGCAGCCAAGGCAGCCTAGCGGGAGGGGATACGCAGTATTTT	CASSQGSLAGGDTQYF
TRBD1	medium-sized	TRBJ2-7	TRBV28	TGTGCCAGCAGTTTATCTGGGACAGAAATCGGCTACGAGCAGTACTTC	CASSLSGTEIGYEQYF
TRBD1	medium-sized	TRBJ1-1	TRBV28	TGTGCCAGCAACGCGACAGGGGACACTGAAGCTTTCTTT	CASNATGDTEAFF
.	.	TRBJ2-5	TRBV20-1	TGCAGTGTTAGGGACTGGTCGGAGACCCAGTACTTC	CSVRDWSETQYF
.	.	TRBJ1-1	TRBV28	TGTGCCAGCAGAACCTATTCAGGATATCTGAACACTGAAGCTTTCTTT	CASRTYSGYLNTEAFF
.	many	TRBJ1-1	TRBV2	TGTGCCAGCAGTGCTCAGGGATACATGAACACTGAAGCTTTCTTT	CASSAQGYMNTEAFF
.	few	TRBJ1-1	TRBV6-2/TRBV6-3	TGTGCCAGCAGTTACTCGTACAGGGAAACTGAAGCTTTCTTT	CASSYSYRETEAFF
.	once	TRBJ2-7	TRBV30	TGTGCCTGGAGTCGGGCCACCTACGAGCAGTACTTC	CAWSRATYEQYF
.	medium-sized	TRBJ1-1	TRBV6-1	TGTGCCAGCAGTCGTCAGGGGTTCACTGAAGCTTTCTTT	CASSRQGFTEAFF
TRBD1	many	TRBJ1-5	TRBV18	TGTGCCAGCCGCCGGGACAGTAGCAATCAGCCCCAGCATTTT	CASRRDSSNQPQHF
.	medium-sized	TRBJ2-7	TRBV27	TGTGCCAGCAGTTTAGGCAGGACCTACGAGCAGTACTTC	CASSLGRTYEQYF
TRBD2	.	TRBJ2-3	TRBV2	TGTGCCAGCAGGGCAAAGCCGGGACTAGCGGGGAACACAGATACGCAGTATTTT	CASRAKPGLAGNTDTQYF
.	medium-sized	TRBJ1-2	TRBV6-1	TGTGCCAGCAGAGGGGATGGGGGAGGTGGCTACACCTTC	CASRGDGGGGYTF
.	.	TRBJ2-1	TRBV12-3/TRBV12-4	TGTGCCAGCAGTTTAGGCCGGGATGAGCAGTTCTTC	CASSLGRDEQFF
.	many	TRBJ2-7	TRBV5-6	TGTGCCACCAGCCGCCCGGAGTCCCCCTACGAGCAGTACTTC	CATSRPESPYEQYF
TRBD1	medium-sized	TRBJ2-7	TRBV7-3	TGTGCCAGCAGCTTAACCCGGACAGGTATCCACGAGCAGTACTTC	CASSLTRTGIHEQYF
TRBD1	.	TRBJ2-7	TRBV10-3	TGTGCCATCAGTAAAGGACAGGAGAGCTACGAGCAGTACTTC	CAISKGQESYEQYF
TRBD1	many	TRBJ2-5	TRBV5-1	TGCGCCAGCAGCCTAGGGACAGGGACACAAGAGACCCAGTACTTC	CASSLGTGTQETQYF
TRBD2	few	TRBJ2-7	TRBV12-3/TRBV12-4	TGTGCCAGCAGTTTAAGGACTAGCGTTGACGAGCAGTACTTC	CASSLRTSVDEQYF
.	many	TRBJ1-5	TRBV10-2	TGCGCCAGCAGTGCACTCGGAGGGCAGCCCCAGCATTTT	CASSALGGQPQHF
.	medium-sized	TRBJ2-2	TRBV11-3	TGTGCCAGCAGCTTTCAGGGTACCGGGGAGCTGTTTTTT	CASSFQGTGELFF
.	.	TRBJ1-5	TRBV20-1	TGCAGTGCTAGTCAGGGACGGGGCCAGCCCCAGCATTTT	CSASQGRGQPQHF
TRBD2	medium-sized	TRBJ2-7	TRBV6-1	TGTGCCAGCAGTCTAAAAGGGACTAGTAGTTACGAGCAGTACTTC	CASSLKGTSSYEQYF
TRBD2	.	TRBJ2-1	TRBV11-1	TGTGCCAGCAGACCGTATAGCGGGAGCTCCTACAATGAGCAGTTCTTC	CASRPYSGSSYNEQFF
TRBD1	.	TRBJ1-2	TRBV19	TGTGCCAGTAATGCAGGGGGGAAAATAAGCTACACCTTC	CASNAGGKISYTF
.	few	TRBJ2-7	TRBV6-1	TGTGCCAGCAGTGAAGCGGGATCGGCTTGGGAGCAGTACTTC	CASSEAGSAWEQYF
.	.	TRBJ2-1	TRBV10-1	TGCGCCAGCAGTACGGGAGTAACCCACAATGAGCAGTTCTTC	CASSTGVTHNEQFF
.	many	TRBJ1-1	TRBV12-3/TRBV12-4	TGTGCCAGCAGTTTAGATTCGAGGTTGGCCACTGAAGCTTTCTTT	CASSLDSRLATEAFF
.	.	TRBJ2-3	TRBV30	TGTGCCTGGAGTGTAATGGTCCCCATGGTCGATACGCAGTATTTT	CAWSVMVPMVDTQYF
.	medium-sized	TRBJ1-2	TRBV3-1	TGTGCCAGCAGGCCGGGGGCCCGTAACTATGGCTACACCTTC	CASRPGARNYGYTF
.	few	TRBJ1-5	TRBV24-1	TGTGCCTCCAGTTATTCCAGGAGGGGTGGTCAGCCCCAGCATTTT	CASSYSRRGGQPQHF
.	.	TRBJ2-3	TRBV28	TGTGCCAGCAGTCCTACTGGGGCCACAGATACGCAGTATTTT	CASSPTGATDTQYF
.	.	TRBJ2-7	TRBV5-6	TGTGCCAGCAGCTTGGGACAGGTAGTCCACGAGCAGTACTTC	CASSLGQVVHEQYF
.	medium-sized	TRBJ2-7	TRBV4-1	TGCGCCAGCAGCCAAGATAAGGTGGGCCCCTACGAGCAGTACTTC	CASSQDKVGPYEQYF
.	few	TRBJ2-1	TRBV6-4	TGTGCCAGCAGTCCCTCGGGGGAATATCTCCCCGAGCAGTTCTTC	CASSPSGEYLPEQFF
TRBD2	.	TRBJ2-7	TRBV11-1	TGTGCCAGCAGCTACGGACTAGCGGTAAACTCCTACGAGCAGTACTTC	CASSYGLAVNSYEQYF
.	medium-sized	TRBJ2-2	TRBV11-2	TGTGCCAGCAGGGGTGCGGGTATGAACACCGGGGAGCTGTTTTTT	CASRGAGMNTGELFF
TRBD2	.	TRBJ2-5	TRBV19	TGTGCCAGTAGTAGAACTAGCGGTCAAGAGACCCAGTACTTC	CASSRTSGQETQYF
TRBD1	few	TRBJ2-1	TRBV6-5	TGTGCCAGCAGTTACTCGAAGGGGACAGTCAACAATGAGCAGTTCTTC	CASSYSKGTVNNEQFF
TRBD2	medium-sized	TRBJ2-7	TRBV5-1	TGCGCCAGCAGCTGGGGATCGCCCAGCGGGAGCTCCGAGCAGTACTTC	CASSWGSPSGSSEQYF
.	.	TRBJ2-2	TRBV19	TGTGCCAGTAGTATAGCCGGGGGCACCGGGGAGCTGTTTTTT	CASSIAGGTGELFF